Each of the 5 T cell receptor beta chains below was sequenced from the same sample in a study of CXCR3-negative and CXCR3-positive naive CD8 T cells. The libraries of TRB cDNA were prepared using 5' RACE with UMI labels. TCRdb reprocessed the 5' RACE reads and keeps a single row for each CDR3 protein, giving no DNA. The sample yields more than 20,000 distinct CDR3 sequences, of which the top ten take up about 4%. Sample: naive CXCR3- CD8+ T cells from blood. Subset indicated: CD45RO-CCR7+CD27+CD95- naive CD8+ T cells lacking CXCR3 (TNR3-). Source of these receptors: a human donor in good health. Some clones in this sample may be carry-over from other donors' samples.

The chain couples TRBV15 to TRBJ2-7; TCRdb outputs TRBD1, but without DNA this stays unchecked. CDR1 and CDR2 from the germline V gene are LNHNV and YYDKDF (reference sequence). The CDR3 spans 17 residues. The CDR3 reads CATSPLPGTDESYEQYF.

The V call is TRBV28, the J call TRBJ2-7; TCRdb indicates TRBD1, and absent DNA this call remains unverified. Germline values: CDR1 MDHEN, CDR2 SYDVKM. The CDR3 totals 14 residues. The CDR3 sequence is CASTPRDTTYEQYF.

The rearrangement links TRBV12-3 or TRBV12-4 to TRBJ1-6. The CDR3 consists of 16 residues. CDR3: CASSLGASSYNSPLHF.

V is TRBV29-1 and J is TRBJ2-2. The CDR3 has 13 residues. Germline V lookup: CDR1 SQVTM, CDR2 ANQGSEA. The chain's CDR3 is CSVESGLTGELFF.

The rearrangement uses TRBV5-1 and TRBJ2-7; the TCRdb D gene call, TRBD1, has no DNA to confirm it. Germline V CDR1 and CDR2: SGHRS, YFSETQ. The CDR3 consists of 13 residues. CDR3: CASRDSATYEQYF.